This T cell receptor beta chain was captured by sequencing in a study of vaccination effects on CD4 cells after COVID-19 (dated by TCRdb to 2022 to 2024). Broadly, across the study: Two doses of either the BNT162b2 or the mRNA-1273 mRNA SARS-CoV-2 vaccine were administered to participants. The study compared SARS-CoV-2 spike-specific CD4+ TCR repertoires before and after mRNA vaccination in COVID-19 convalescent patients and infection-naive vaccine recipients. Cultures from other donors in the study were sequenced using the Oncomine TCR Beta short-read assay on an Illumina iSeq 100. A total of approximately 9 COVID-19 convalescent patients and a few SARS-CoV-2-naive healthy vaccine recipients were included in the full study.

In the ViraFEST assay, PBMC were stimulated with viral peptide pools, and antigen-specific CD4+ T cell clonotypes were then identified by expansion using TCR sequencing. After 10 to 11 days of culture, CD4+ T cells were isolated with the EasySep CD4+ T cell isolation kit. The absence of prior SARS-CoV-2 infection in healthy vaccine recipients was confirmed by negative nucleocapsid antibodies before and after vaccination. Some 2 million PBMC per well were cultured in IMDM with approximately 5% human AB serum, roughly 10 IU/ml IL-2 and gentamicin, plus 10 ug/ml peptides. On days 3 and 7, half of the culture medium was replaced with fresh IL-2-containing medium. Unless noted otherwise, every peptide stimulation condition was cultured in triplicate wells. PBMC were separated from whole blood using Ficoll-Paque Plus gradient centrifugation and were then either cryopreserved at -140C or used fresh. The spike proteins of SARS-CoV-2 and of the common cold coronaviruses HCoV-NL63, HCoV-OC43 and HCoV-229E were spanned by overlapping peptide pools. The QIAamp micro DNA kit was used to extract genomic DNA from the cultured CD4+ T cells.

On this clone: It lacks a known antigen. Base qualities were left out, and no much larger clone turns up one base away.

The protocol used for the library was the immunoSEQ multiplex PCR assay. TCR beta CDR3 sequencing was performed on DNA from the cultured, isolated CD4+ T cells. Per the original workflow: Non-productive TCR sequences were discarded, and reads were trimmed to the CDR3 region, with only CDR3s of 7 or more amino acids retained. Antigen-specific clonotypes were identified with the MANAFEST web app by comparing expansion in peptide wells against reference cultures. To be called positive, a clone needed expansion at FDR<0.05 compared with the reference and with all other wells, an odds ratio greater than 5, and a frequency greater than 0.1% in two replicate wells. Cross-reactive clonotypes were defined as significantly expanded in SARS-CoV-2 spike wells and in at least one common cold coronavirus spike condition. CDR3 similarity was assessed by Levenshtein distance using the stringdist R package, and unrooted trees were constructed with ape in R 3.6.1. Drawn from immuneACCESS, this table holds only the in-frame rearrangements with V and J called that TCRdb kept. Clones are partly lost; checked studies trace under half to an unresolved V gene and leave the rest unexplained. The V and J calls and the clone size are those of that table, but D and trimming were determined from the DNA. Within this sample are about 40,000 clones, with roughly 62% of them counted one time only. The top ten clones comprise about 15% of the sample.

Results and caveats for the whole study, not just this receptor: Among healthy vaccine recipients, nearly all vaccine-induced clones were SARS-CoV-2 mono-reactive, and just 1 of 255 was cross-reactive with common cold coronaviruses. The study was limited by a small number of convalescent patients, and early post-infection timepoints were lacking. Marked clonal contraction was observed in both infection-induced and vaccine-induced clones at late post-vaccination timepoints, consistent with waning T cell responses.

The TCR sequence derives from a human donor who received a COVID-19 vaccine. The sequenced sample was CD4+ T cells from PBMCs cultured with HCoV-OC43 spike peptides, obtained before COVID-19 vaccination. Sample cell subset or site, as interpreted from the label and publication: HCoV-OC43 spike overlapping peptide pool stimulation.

The CDR3 corresponds to CASRLGEENEQFF. In nucleotide form, the sequence is TGCGCCAGCAGACTAGGAGAGGAGAATGAGCAGTTCTTC. The chain links TRBV5-1 with TRBJ2-1, and TRBD2 may be the D gene, going by 5 matching bases. The CDR3 goes from the cysteine to the phenylalanine over 13 residues. The DNA shown is the 39-base CDR3, in frame from base 1. V and J lose 5 bases and 7 bases, and a span of 13 bases separates them. The germline V gene sets CDR1 to SGHRS and CDR2 to YFSETQ.